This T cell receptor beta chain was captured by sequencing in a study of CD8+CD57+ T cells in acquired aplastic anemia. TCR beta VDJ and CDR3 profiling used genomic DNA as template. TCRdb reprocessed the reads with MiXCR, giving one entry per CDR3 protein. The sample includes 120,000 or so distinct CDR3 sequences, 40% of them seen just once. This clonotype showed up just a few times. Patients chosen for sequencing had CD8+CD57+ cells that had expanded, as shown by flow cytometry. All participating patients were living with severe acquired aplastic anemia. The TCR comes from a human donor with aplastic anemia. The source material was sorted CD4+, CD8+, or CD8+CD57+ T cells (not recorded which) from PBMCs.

In DNA, the CDR3 is TGTGCCAGTAGTAGGGGGGGTAGCGGGGGAGAGACCCAGTACTTC. This sequence encodes CASSRGGSGGETQYF. The chain couples TRBV19 to TRBJ2-5; 9 bases match TRBD2. This CDR3 comprises 15 residues. Germline trimming cut 4 bases from V and 4 bases from J; bases unmatched to any gene: 7. Looked up from germline, CDR1 is LNHDA and CDR2 is SQIVND (reference sequence).